These 14 T cell receptor beta chains originate from one sample sequenced in a study of T cell changes during pregnancy in multiple sclerosis. The data were produced by immunoSEQ multiplex PCR, yet TCRdb's version contains in-frame clones alone and is incomplete. The data show about 70,000 clones, with roughly 91% seen just once and over 0.25% held by the top ten. Sequences were derived from CD4+ T cells from peripheral blood mononuclear cells, sampled after pregnancy. These receptors all stem from a female donor with multiple sclerosis, enrolled in a pregnancy study.

The V call is TRBV7-7, the J call TRBJ2-7; TRBD2 agrees at 7 bases. The CDR3 contains 13 residues. Germline CDR1 is SSHAT and CDR2 is FNYEAQ (reference sequence). J was trimmed by 5 bases and V by 5 bases; bases with no gene match: 6. CDR3 DNA sequence: TGTGCCAGCAGCCCCGGTGGGGGGGACGAGCAGTACTTC. This translates into CASSPGGGDEQYF.

This clone appeared once. This chain connects TRBV5-8 to TRBJ1-5; possible D gene TRBD1, 5 bases. The CDR3 runs to 15 residues. The germline V gene encodes CDR1 SGHTS and CDR2 YDEGEE. Trimming took 0 bases from V and 5 from J, leaving 12 bases between them. The CDR3 DNA sequence: TGTGCCAGCAGCTTGGCCGGGGGATGGGATCAGCCCCAGCATTTT. Amino acid sequence: CASSLAGGWDQPQHF.

The chain carries TRBV7-9 and TRBJ1-3, with TRBD1 matching 7 bases. Trimming removed 3 bases from V and 3 bases from J; junction bases left unmatched: 14. Germline V lookup: CDR1 SEHNR, CDR2 FQNEAQ (reference sequence). This CDR3 region has 18 residues. The CDR3 loop reads CASSLGPKTGLIGNTIYF. In DNA form, the CDR3 reads TGTGCCAGCAGCTTGGGTCCTAAGACAGGGCTTATTGGAAACACCATATATTTT.

The V gene is TRBV5-5, the J gene TRBJ2-5; maybe TRBD2 (5 bases). With 0 bases removed from V and 5 bases from J, the gap between germline ends came to 11 bases. The germline V gene encodes CDR1 SGHKS and CDR2 YYEKEE (reference sequence). This CDR3 has 14 amino acids. CDR3 bases: TGTGCCAGCAGCTTGGCCGGGGTGTGGGAGACCCAGTACTTC. This codes for CASSLAGVWETQYF.

The rearrangement joins TRBV2 to TRBJ2-2, with 7 bases that match TRBD1. This CDR3 region has 15 residues. Germline CDR1 and CDR2: SNHLY and FYNNEI. The J segment lost 0 bases and the V segment lost 6 bases, leaving 4 bases of the junction unmatched. CDR3 bases: TGTGCCAGCAGCCAAGACAGGGCGAACACCGGGGAGCTGTTTTTT. Its protein is CASSQDRANTGELFF.

The CDR3 loop is CASSLPGKASYEQYF. CDR3 bases: TGTGCCAGCAGTTTACCGGGGAAGGCCTCCTACGAGCAGTACTTC. The genes are TRBV28 and TRBJ2-7; D is perhaps TRBD2 (5 bases). V lost 2 bases and J 0 bases, leaving 11 bases between the germline ends. CDR3 length equals 15 residues. Per germline, CDR1 MDHEN and CDR2 SYDVKM. The full variable domain, its missing parts supplied by reference TRBV28 and TRBJ2-7, is DVKVTQSSRYLVKRTGEKVFLECVQDMDHENMFWYRQDPGLGLRLIYFSYDVKMKEKGDIPEGYSVSREKKERFSLILESASTNQTSMYLCASSLPGKASYEQYFGPGTRLTVT.

The V gene is TRBV18, the J gene TRBJ1-3; no clear D gene. The CDR3 loop spans 14 amino acids. V was clipped by 2 bases and J by 0 bases, with 5 bases between them. The germline CDR1 and CDR2 sequences are KGHSH and LQKENI. The CDR3 region is CASSPVLSGNTIYF. The CDR3 nucleotides read TGTGCCAGCTCACCAGTCCTCTCTGGAAACACCATATATTTT. The full variable domain, completed using reference TRBV18 and TRBJ1-3, is NAGVMQNPRHLVRRRGQEARLRCSPMKGHSHVYWYRQLPEEGLKFMVYLQKENIIDESGMPKERFSAEFPKEGPSILRIQQVVRGDSAAYFCASSPVLSGNTIYFGEGSWLTVV.

The rearrangement joins TRBV19 to TRBJ2-4; 13 positions match TRBD2. Per germline, CDR1 LNHDA and CDR2 SQIVND (reference sequence). V shed 6 bases, J shed 0 bases, and the junction held 11 bases outside the gene matches. The CDR3 loop spans 19 amino acids. In nucleotides, the CDR3 is TGTGCCAGTAGGGACCCCGGACTAGCGGGGGCCGTAGCCAAAAACATTCAGTACTTC. Translated: CASRDPGLAGAVAKNIQYF.

The rearrangement joins TRBV19 to TRBJ1-1, with D possibly being TRBD1 (6 bases). The CDR3 consists of 15 residues. Trimming left V 1 base short and J 4 bases short, with 13 bases between. In germline, CDR1 is LNHDA, CDR2 SQIVND (reference sequence). The CDR3 DNA reads as TGTGCCAGTAGTATAGCCCCGGACAGTTTCACTGAAGCTTTCTTT. Protein product: CASSIAPDSFTEAFF.

This rearrangement joins TRBV2 to TRBJ1-2, with TRBD1 identical over 8 bases. The CDR3 extends over 14 amino acids. V was pared by 4 bases and J by 8 bases, with 9 bases of the junction left unmatched. Germline CDR1 and CDR2: SNHLY and FYNNEI. The DNA of the CDR3 is TGTGCCAGCAGTGGGGCAGGGGGCGATCGGGGCTACACCTTC. It translates to CASSGAGGDRGYTF.

In this sample, this clone turned up once. This chain uses TRBV6-6 with TRBJ2-3, with 9 bases lining up with TRBD1. The V segment lost 5 bases and the J segment 0 bases; nucleotides outside the gene matches: 3. This CDR3 contains 15 residues. Germline CDR1 reads MNHNY; CDR2 reads SVGAGI (reference sequence). DNA of the CDR3: TGTGCCAGCAGTCCGGGACAGGGAAGCACAGATACGCAGTATTTT. Translating it yields CASSPGQGSTDTQYF.

This chain links TRBV6-5 with TRBJ2-1; tentative D call: TRBD1 (5 bases). Germline CDR1 reads MNHEY; CDR2 reads SVGAGI. The CDR3 spans 11 residues. V was cut by 6 bases and J by 11 bases, with 11 bases left in between. CDR3: CASRQDTKQFF. The CDR3 nucleotides are TGTGCCAGCAGGCAGGACACCAAGCAGTTCTTC.

V is TRBV11-2 and J is TRBJ1-1, with a tentative D call TRBD1 (6 bases). V dropped 5 bases and J dropped 5 bases, with 15 bases sitting between them. CDR1 and CDR2 (germline): SGHAT, FQNNGV. The CDR3 length is 14 residues. As DNA, the CDR3 is TGTGCCAGCAGCCCCGGGGCGAGGGGGACTGAAGCTTTCTTT. Encoded protein: CASSPGARGTEAFF.

This chain links TRBV9 with TRBJ1-6; the match to TRBD1 covers 11 bases. The CDR3 contains 14 residues. The J segment lost 10 bases and the V segment lost 4 bases, leaving 4 bases of the junction unmatched. Germline V gives CDR1 SGDLS, CDR2 YYNGEE. CDR3 in DNA: TGTGCCAGCAGCTCCCGGACAGGGGGCTCACCCCTCCACTTT. This gives the protein CASSSRTGGSPLHF.